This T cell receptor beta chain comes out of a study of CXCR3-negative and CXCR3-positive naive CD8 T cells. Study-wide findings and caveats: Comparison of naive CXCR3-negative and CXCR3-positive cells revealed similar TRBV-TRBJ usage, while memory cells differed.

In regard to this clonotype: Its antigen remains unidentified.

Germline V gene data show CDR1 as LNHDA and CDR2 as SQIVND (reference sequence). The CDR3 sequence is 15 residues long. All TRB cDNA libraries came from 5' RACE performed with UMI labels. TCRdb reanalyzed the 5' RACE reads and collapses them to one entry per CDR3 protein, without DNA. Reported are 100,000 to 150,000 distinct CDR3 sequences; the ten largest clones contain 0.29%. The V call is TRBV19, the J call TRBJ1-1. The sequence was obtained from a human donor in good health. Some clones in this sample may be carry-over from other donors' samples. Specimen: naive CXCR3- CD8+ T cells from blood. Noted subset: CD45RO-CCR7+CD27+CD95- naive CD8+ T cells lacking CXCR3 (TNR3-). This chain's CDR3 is CASTRAPRGGTEAFF.